The clone carrying this T cell receptor (beta chain) appeared a few times. Its specificity is not known. Sequencing templates came from extracted RNA that was reverse transcribed into cDNA. The data were produced by immunoSEQ multiplex PCR, yet TCRdb's version contains in-frame clones alone and is incomplete. The table lists approximately 150,000 clones, 55% of them singletons. CDR3 length equals 13 residues. Germline CDR1 SQVTM, CDR2 ANQGSEA. The trim removed 5 bases at V and 5 bases at J, leaving 7 bases unmatched. The data were obtained in a study of CD8+ T cells in alopecia areata. Findings and limits, study-wide: Affected scalp, especially in alopecia totalis/universalis, had a higher clonality than normal scalp did. Compared with mice, patients displayed less clear TCR sharing, possibly for HLA-related reasons.

Investigators sorted PBMCs to obtain both CD4+ and CD8+ T cells. This rearrangement joins TRBV29-1 to TRBJ2-5, with 8 positions matching TRBD2. This clonotype was sampled from a human donor in good health. Sequencing used CD4+ T cells sorted from blood. The CDR3 bases are TGCAGCGTTCGGGGGGGACCATTGGAGACCCAGTACTTC. Its translation is CSVRGGPLETQYF.